This TCR beta chain came from a study of OX40 agonist ivuxolimab in advanced cancers. Study details: In this trial design, patients received ivuxolimab intravenously at 0.01 to 10 mg/kg every 2 weeks. One patient with hepatocellular carcinoma and two with cutaneous melanoma, three in all, had partial responses.

About this clone: Antigen specificity is unknown.

General study points: Clonal expansion from baseline to week 6 occurred in both CD4+ and CD8+ T cells. Compared with CD4+, CD8+ T cells on average had more expanded clones.

This table comes from immunoSEQ multiplex PCR, and its TCRdb copy is limited to in-frame clones, with some not included. Of about 110,000 clones detected, approximately 90% appear once; the ten largest clones hold approximately 1.2%. V shed 0 bases and J shed 1 base, with 6 bases lying between them. The CDR3 covers 14 residues. Germline V gene sequence: CDR1 SGHTA, CDR2 FQGTGA. This sequence originates from an adult with an advanced solid tumor such as melanoma, head and neck, liver or kidney cancer. V and J are TRBV7-3 and TRBJ1-1, with D maybe TRBD1 (6 bases). The input for sequencing was CD4+ or CD8+ T cells sorted from blood, taken in a trial of the OX40 agonist ivuxolimab. CDR3 amino acids: CASSLTGQNTEAFF. In nucleotides, the CDR3 is TGTGCCAGCAGCTTAACGGGACAGAACACTGAAGCTTTCTTT.